This section outlines one TCR beta chain sequence together with its context. Its antigen is currently not known. Base qualities are not recorded, but no much larger clone differs from it by a single base. The time point label, read with the paper, signifies: about 28 days (+/-7) after the second vaccine dose. AZD1222 recipients whose second dose came at about 4 weeks and those whose second dose came at about 12 weeks were combined into one group, since spike-specific TCR depth and breadth did not differ between the two schedules. Vaccinee samples came from UK trials COV001 and COV002, including a single-blind randomized controlled phase 2/3 trial of AZD1222 (ChAdOx1 nCoV-19) in healthy adults. For TCRbeta chain sequencing, PBMC samples from trial participants were taken at day 0 and at day 28 after the second dose. Here V drops 3 bases and J drops 0 bases, and the junction holds 4 bases not matched to any gene. The CDR3 sequence holds 16 residues, the cysteine and phenylalanine included. Of the read, only the CDR3 DNA is kept; its 48 bases are in frame from base 1. CDR1 MGHRA and CDR2 YSYEKL were looked up in the germline V gene.

The CDR3 regions of human TCRbeta chains were subjected to immunosequencing. In the authors' own workflow: TCRs in the repertoires were compared against a reference library of SARS-CoV-2-specific TCRs that had been generated with the MIRA antigen-specificity platform. Breadth was defined as the fraction of unique TCRs that were SARS-CoV-2-associated, and depth was defined as the fraction of total T cells that were SARS-CoV-2-associated. Using the MIRA data, every spike-specific TCR was mapped to the spike region that the TCR reacted to and assigned to either a CD4 or a CD8 class. Log10-transformed breadth and depth values were compared by one-way ANOVA with Sidak's multiple comparisons tests. TCRdb limited this immuneACCESS table to in-frame rearrangements with V and J called. A share of clones is missing; checked studies link under half to unresolved V genes, and the rest is unexplained. The D gene and trimming were derived from the DNA, and the V and J assignments and clone size from that table. The sample includes fewer than 90,000 clones, with around 90% observed a single time. Together, the top ten hold under 14% of the sample.

The sample belongs to a study of T cell responses to AZD1222 COVID-19 vaccine (dated by TCRdb to the early 2020s). The study in broad terms: TCR sequencing was performed for 233 trial participants, of whom some 200 were given two doses of AZD1222 and approximately 25 were given two doses of MenACWY control vaccine. Enrollment into the trials was organized by age into subgroups of 18-55, 56-69 and 70-plus years, and those subgroups contained about 160, 30 and 59 TCR-sequenced participants, respectively.

General conclusions and limits of the study: A significant rise in spike-specific TCR breadth and depth was observed after two AZD1222 doses relative to day 0 and relative to MenACWY recipients. The whole spike protein was spanned by vaccine-associated CD4 TCRs, and dominant responses were seen in regions 160-218 and 743-854. Conclusions about previously exposed vaccinees were limited because only six AZD1222 recipients were SARS-CoV-2 seropositive at baseline. Epitopes outside the regions mutated in the B.1.351 and B.1.1.7 variants were reportedly recognized by nearly half of the unique spike-specific TCRs. Because no samples from the day 14 peak response were available, repertoires could be characterized only after the peak T cell response. Participants were mostly white British, with more females than males. The authors suggested clonal diversity may have been underestimated. The 56-69-year group was small, and its depth increase did not reach significance, likely because of low power.

In this chain, TRBV4-1 is recombined with TRBJ1-4, with TRBD1 identical over 7 junction bases. The sequenced sample was peripheral blood, obtained 28 days after the second AZD1222 dose. The receptor comes from an adult who received the AZD1222 COVID-19 vaccine. Here the CDR3 is given as CASSHAGTATNEKLFF. The DNA sequence is given as TGCGCCAGCAGCCATGCCGGGACAGCAACTAATGAAAAACTGTTTTTT.